A single T cell receptor (beta chain) is shown here with its context. Antigen unknown. The source of the sample is a study of breast tumors, draining lymph nodes, adjacent tissues. Study observations and caveats: Tumor T cell lymph node origin was a supported hypothesis, not proven. Luminal-like breast cancer showed significantly greater tumor-nontumor repertoire similarity than basal-like breast cancer did.

TCRdb called the multiplex PCR reads again in MiXCR, with one record for every CDR3 protein. The data contain about 150,000 distinct CDR3 sequences, around a third of them singletons. Samples came from axillary lymph nodes draining the breast cancer. The germline gives CDR1 DFQATT, CDR2 SNEGSKA (reference sequence). Deletions cut 4 bases from V and 0 bases from J, with 11 bases between. This CDR3 has 14 amino acids. The rearrangement links TRBV20-1 to TRBJ2-3; weak D call: TRBD2 (5 bases). Sequencing used axillary lymph node tissue. The receptor was derived from a female donor with breast cancer. Some clones in this sample may be carry-over from other donors' samples. The CDR3 sequence: CSAKAGPSTDTQYF. The CDR3 region has the DNA TGCAGTGCTAAGGCGGGTCCTAGCACAGATACGCAGTATTTT.